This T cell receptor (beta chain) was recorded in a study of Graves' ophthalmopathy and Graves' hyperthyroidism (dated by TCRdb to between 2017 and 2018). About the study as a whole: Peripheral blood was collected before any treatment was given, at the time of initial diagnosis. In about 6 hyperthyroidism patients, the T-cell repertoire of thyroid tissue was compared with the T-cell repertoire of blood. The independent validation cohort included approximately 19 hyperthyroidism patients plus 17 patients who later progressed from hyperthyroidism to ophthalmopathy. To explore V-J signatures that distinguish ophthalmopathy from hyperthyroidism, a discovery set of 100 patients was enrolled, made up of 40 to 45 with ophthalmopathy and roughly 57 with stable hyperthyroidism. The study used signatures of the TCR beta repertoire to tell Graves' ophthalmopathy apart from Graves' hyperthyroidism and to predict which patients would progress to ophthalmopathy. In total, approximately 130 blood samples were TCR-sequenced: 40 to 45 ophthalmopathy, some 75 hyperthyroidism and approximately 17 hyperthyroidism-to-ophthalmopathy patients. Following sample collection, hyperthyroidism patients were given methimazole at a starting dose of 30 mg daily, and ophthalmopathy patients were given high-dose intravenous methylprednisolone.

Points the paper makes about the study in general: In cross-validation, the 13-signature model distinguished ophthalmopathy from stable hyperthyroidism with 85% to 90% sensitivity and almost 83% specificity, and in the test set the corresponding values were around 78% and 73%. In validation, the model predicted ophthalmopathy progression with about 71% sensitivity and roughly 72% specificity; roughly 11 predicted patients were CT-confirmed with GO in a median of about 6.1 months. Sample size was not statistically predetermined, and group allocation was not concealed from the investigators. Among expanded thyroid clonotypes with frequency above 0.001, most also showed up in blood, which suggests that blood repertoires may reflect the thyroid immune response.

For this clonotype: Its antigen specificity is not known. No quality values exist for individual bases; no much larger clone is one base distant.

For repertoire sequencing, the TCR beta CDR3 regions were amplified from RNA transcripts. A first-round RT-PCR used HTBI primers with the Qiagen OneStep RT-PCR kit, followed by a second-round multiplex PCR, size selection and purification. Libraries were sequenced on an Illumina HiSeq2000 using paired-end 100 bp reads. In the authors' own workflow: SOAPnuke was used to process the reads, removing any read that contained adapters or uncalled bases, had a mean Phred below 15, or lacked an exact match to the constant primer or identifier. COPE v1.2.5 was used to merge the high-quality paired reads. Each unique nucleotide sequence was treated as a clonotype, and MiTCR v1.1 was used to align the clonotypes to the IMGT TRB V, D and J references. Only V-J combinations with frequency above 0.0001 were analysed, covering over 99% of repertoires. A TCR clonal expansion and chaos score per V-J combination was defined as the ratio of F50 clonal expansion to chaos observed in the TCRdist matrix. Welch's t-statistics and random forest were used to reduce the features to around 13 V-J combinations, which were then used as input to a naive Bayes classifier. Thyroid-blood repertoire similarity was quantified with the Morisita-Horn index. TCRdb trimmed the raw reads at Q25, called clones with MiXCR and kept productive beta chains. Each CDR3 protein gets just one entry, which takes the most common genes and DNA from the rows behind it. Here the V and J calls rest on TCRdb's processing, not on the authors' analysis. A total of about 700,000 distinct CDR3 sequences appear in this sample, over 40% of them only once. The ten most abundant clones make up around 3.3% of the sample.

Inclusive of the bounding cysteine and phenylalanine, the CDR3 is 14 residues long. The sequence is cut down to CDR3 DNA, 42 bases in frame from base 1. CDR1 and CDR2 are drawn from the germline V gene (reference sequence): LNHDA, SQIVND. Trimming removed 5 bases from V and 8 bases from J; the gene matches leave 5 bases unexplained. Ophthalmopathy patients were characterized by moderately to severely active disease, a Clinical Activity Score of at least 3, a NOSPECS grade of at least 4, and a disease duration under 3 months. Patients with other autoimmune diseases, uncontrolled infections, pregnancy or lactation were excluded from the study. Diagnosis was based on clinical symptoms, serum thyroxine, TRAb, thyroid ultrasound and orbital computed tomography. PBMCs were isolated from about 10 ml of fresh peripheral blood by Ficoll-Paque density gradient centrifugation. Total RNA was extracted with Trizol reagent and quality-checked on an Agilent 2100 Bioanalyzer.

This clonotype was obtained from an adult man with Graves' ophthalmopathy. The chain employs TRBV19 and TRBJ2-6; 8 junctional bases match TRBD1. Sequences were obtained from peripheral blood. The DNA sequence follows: TGTGCCAGTAGTCTCCGGACAGGGACCAACGTCCTGACTTTC. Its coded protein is CASSLRTGTNVLTF.